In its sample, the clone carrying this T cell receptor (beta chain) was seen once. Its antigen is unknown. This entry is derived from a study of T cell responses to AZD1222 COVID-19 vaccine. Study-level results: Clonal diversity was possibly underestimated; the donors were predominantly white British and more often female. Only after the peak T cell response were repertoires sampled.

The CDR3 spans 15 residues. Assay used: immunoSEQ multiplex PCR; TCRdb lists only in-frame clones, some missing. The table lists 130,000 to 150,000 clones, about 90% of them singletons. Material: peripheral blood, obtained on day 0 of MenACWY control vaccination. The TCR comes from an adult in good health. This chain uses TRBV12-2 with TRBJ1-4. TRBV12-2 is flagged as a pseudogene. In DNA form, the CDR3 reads TGTGCAAGTCGCTTAGGTGGCCCGAAGGAGGAAAAACTGTTTTTT. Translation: CASRLGGPKEEKLFF.